This T cell receptor (beta chain) was sequenced during a study of blood T cell repertoires in COVID-19. About the study: Researchers got acute and convalescent COVID-19 samples from the United States, Italy and Spain.

This clone was counted a few times. Original handling: Amplifying reference gene primers gave estimates of nucleated cell counts. TCRdb keeps only in-frame clones here, not all; method: immunoSEQ multiplex PCR. The V and J calls and the clone size are those of that table, but D and trimming were determined from the DNA. The sample carries around 60,000 clones, approximately 78% recorded once. Germline V CDR1 and CDR2: MNHEY, SVGAGI. This CDR3 comprises 13 residues. The V and J ends lost 11 bases and 6 bases respectively, with 18 bases between them. The source is an elderly man with acute or convalescent COVID-19. The V and J genes are TRBV6-5 and TRBJ2-3; TRBD2 might be the D (7 bases). Input material: peripheral blood. The CDR3 DNA reads TGTGCCGCCAAGGGGGGGGGCTTCGATACGCAGTATTTT. Translation gives CAAKGGGFDTQYF.